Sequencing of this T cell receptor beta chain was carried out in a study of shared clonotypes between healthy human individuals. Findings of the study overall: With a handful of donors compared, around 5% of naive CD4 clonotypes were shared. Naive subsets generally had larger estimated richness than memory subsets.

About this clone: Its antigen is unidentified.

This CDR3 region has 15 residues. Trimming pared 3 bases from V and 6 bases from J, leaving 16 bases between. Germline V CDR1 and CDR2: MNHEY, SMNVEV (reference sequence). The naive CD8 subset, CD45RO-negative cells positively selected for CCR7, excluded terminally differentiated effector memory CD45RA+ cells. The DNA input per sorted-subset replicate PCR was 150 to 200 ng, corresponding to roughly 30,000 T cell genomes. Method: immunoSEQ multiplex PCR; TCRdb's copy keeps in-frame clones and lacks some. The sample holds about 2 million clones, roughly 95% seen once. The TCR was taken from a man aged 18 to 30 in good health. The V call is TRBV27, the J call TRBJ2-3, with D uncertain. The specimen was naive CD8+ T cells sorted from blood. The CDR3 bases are TGTGCCAGCAGTTTGTACCAGGCGTCATGGGATACGCAGTATTTT. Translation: CASSLYQASWDTQYF.